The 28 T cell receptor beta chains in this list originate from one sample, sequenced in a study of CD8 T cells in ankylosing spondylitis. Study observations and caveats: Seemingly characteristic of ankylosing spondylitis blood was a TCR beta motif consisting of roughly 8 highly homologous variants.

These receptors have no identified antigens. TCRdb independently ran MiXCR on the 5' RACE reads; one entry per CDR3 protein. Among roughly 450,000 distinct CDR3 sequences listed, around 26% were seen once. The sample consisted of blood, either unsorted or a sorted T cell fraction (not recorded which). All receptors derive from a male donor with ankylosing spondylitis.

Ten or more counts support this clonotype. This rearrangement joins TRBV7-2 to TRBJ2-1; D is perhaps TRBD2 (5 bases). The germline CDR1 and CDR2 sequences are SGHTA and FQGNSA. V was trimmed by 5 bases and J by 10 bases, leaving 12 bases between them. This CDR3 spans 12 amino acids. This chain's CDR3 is CASSPTRNEQFF. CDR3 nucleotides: TGTGCCAGCAGCCCTACTAGGAACGAGCAGTTCTTC.

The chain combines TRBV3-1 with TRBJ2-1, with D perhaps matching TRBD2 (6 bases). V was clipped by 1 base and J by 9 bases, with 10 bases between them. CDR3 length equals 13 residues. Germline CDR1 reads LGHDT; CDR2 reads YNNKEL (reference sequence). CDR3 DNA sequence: TGTGCCAGCAGCCAAGGGCGGGGAGCTGAGCAGTTCTTC. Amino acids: CASSQGRGAEQFF.

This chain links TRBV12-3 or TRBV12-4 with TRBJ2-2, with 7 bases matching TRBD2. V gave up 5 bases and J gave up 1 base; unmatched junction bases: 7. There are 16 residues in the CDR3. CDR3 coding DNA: TGTGCCAGCAGTAGGAGGGGCGGGGGGAACACCGGGGAGCTGTTTTTT. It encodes CASSRRGGGNTGELFF.

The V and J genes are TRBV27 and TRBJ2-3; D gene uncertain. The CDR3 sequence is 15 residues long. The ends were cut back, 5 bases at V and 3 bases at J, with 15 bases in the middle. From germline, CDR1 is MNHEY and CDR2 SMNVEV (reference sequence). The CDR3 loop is CASSLQVYTTDTQYF. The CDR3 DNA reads TGTGCCAGCAGTCTCCAAGTGTACACTACAGATACGCAGTATTTT.

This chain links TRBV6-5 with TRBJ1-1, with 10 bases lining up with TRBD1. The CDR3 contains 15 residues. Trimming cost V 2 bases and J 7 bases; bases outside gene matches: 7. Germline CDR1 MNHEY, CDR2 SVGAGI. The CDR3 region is CASSYAWTGGNEAFF. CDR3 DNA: TGTGCCAGCAGTTACGCTTGGACAGGGGGAAATGAAGCTTTCTTT.

CDR3 bases: TGCGCCAGCAGCTTGGATGGTAGCGGGAAGAGCTCCTACAATGAGCAGTTCTTC. It is translated as CASSLDGSGKSSYNEQFF. V and J are TRBV5-1 and TRBJ2-1; 8 bases align to TRBD2. The CDR3 is 18 residues long. CDR1 is SGHRS and CDR2 is YFSETQ in the germline V gene. The V segment lost 0 bases and the J segment 0 bases; nucleotides outside the gene matches: 8.

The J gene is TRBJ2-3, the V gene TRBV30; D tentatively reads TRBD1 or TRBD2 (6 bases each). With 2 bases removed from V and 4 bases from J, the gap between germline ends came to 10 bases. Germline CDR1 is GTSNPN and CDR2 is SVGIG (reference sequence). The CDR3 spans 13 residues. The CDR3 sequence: CAWSRGEPDTQYF. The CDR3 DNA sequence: TGTGCCTGGAGTAGGGGGGAGCCAGATACGCAGTATTTT.

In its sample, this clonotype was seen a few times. DNA of the CDR3: TGTGCCACCAGTTCCTCGTCAGCGGGTCCGAATGAGCAGTTCTTC. Its protein product is CATSSSSAGPNEQFF. The chain carries TRBV24-1 and TRBJ2-1; tentatively, D is TRBD2 (6 bases). The germline CDR1 and CDR2 sequences are KGHDR and SFDVKD. This CDR3 is 15 amino acids long. Trimming removed 6 bases at V and 7 bases at J, with 18 bases between.

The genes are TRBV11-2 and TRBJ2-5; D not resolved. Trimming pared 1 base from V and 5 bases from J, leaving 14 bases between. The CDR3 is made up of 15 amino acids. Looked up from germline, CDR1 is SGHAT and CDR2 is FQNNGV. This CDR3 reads CASSLVVDGRETQYF. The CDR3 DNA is TGTGCCAGCAGCTTAGTTGTAGACGGTAGGGAGACCCAGTACTTC.

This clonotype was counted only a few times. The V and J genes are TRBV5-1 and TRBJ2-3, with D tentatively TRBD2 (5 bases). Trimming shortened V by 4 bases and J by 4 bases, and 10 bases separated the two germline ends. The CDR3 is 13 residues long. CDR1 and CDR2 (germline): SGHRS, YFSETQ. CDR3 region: CASSPGRPDTQYF. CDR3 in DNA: TGCGCCAGCAGCCCGGGGAGACCAGATACGCAGTATTTT. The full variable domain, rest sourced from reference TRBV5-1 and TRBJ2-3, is KAGVTQTPRYLIKTRGQQVTLSCSPISGHRSVSWYQQTPGQGLQFLFEYFSETQRNKGNFPGRFSGRQFSNSRSEMNVSTLELGDSALYLCASSPGRPDTQYFGPGTRLTVL.

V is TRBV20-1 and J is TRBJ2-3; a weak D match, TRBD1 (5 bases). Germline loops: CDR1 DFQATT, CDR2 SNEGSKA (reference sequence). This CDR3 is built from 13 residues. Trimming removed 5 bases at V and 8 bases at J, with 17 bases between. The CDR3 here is CSASRTKQGTQYF. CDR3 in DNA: TGCAGTGCTTCCCGGACCAAGCAGGGTACGCAGTATTTT.

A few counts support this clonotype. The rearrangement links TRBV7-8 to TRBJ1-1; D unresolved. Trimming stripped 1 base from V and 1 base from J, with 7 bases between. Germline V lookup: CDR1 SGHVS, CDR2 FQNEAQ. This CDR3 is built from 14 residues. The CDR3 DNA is TGTGCCAGCAGCTTAGGTTTGAAGAACACTGAAGCTTTCTTT. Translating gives CASSLGLKNTEAFF.

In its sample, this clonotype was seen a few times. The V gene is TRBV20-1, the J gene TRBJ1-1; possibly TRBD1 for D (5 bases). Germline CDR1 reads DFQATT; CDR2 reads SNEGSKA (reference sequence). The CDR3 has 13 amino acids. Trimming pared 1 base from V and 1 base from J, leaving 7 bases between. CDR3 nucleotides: TGCAGTGCTAGAGTTGACAGGAACACTGAAGCTTTCTTT. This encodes CSARVDRNTEAFF.

The CDR3 DNA follows: TGTGCCAGTACCTCAGGCAGGGTCTCAGATACGCAGTATTTT. Its translation is CASTSGRVSDTQYF. J is TRBJ2-3 and V is TRBV19; maybe TRBD1 (5 bases). There are 14 residues in the CDR3. CDR1 is LNHDA, CDR2 SQIVND, per germline (reference sequence). V gave up 7 bases and J gave up 4 bases, with 15 bases separating them.

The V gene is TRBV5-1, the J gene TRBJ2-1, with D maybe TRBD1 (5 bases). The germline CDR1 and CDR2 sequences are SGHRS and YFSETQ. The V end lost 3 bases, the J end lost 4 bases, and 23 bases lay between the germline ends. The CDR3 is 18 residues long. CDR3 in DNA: TGCGCCAGCAGCTACCAGGGATGGCGGAGTATAGGATACAATGAGCAGTTCTTC. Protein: CASSYQGWRSIGYNEQFF.

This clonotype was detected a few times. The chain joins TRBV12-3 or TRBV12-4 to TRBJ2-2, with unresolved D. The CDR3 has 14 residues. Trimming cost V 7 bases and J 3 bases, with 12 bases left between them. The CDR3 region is CASKSEPYTGELFF. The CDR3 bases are TGTGCCAGCAAATCGGAACCTTACACCGGGGAGCTGTTTTTT.

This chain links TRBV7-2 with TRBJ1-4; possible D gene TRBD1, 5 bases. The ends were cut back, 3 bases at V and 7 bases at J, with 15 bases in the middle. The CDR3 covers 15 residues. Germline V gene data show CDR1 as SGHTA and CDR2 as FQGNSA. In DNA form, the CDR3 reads TGTGCCAGCAGCTTCTTCGGGACTGCGCGTGAAAAACTGTTTTTT. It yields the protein CASSFFGTAREKLFF. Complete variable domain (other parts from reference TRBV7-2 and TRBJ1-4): GAGVSQSPSNKVTEKGKDVELRCDPISGHTALYWYRQSLGQGLEFLIYFQGNSAPDKSGLPSDRFSAERTGGSVSTLTIQRTQQEDSAVYLCASSFFGTAREKLFFGSGTQLSVL.

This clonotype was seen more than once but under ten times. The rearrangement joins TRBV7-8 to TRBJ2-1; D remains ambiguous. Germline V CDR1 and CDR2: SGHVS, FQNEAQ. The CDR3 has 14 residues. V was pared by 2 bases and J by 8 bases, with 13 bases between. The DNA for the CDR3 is TGTGCCAGCAGCTTAAGGGTTTCTGTCGATGAGCAGTTCTTC. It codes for CASSLRVSVDEQFF.

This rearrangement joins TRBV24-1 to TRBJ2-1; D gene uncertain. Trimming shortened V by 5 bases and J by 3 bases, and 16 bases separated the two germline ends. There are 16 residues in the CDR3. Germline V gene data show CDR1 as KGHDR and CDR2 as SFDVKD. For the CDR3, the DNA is TGTGCCACCAGTGTCCTAAAGAAGTACCACTACAATGAGCAGTTCTTC. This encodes CATSVLKKYHYNEQFF.

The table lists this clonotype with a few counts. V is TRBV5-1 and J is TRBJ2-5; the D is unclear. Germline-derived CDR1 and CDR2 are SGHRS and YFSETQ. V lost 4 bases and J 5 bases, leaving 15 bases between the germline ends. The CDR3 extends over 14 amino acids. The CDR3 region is CASSPSTQRETQYF. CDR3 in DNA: TGCGCCAGCAGCCCATCGACCCAAAGGGAGACCCAGTACTTC.

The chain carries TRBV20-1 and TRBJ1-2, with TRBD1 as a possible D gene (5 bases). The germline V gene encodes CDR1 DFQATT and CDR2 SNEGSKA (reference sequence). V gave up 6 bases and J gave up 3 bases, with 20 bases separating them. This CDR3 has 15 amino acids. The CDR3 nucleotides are TGCAGTGCCGGGGGAGGGCAGGCGACGTACTATGGCTACACCTTC. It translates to CSAGGGQATYYGYTF.

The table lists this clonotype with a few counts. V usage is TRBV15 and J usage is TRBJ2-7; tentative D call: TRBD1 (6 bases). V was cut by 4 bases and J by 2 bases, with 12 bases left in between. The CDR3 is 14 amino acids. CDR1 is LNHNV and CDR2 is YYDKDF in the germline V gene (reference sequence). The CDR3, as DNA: TGTGCCACCAGCAACCGGGACATGGCCTACGAGCAGTACTTC. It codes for CATSNRDMAYEQYF. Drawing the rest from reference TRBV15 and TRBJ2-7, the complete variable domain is DAMVIQNPRYQVTQFGKPVTLSCSQTLNHNVMYWYQQKSSQAPKLLFHYYDKDFNNEADTPDNFQSRRPNTSFCFLDIRSPGLGDTAMYLCATSNRDMAYEQYFGPGTRLTVT.

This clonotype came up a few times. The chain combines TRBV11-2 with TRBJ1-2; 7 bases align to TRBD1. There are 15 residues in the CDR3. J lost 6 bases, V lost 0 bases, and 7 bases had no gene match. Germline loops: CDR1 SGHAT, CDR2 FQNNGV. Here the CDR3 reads CASSLDGTVSHGYTF. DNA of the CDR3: TGTGCCAGCAGCTTAGATGGGACAGTGAGCCATGGCTACACCTTC.

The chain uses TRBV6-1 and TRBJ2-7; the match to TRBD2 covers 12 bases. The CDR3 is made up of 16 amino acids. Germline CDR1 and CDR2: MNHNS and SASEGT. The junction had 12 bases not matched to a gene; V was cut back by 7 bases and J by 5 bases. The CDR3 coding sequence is TGTGCCAGCAAGATGGGGGGACTAGCGGGTAACCACGAGCAGTACGTC. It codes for CASKMGGLAGNHEQYV.

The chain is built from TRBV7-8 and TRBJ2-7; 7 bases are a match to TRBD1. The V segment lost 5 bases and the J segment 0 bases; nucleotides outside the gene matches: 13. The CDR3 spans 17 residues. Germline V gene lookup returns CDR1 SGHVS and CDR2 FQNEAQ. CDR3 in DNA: TGTGCCAGCAGCCCAAATATGCTCCGGGACAGCTCCTACGAGCAGTACTTC. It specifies CASSPNMLRDSSYEQYF.

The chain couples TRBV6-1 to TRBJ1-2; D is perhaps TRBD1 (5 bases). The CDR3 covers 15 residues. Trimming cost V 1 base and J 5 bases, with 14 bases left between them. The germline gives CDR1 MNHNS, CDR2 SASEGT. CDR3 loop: CASSEGLGQGYGYTF. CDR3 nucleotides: TGTGCCAGCAGTGAAGGTTTGGGGCAGGGATATGGCTACACCTTC.

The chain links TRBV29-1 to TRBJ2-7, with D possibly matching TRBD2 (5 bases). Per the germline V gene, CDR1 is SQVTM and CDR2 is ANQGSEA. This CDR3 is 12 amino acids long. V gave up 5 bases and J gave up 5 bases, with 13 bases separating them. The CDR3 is CSVHRGGDEQYF. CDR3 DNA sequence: TGCAGCGTTCATCGAGGAGGAGACGAGCAGTACTTC.

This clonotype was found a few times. DNA of the CDR3: TGCAGTGCTCCGGACCCCCTACACGTGGGGGAAAAACTGTTTTTT. This translates into CSAPDPLHVGEKLFF. The rearrangement links TRBV20-1 to TRBJ1-4; D uncertain. V was cut by 5 bases and J by 8 bases, with 21 bases left in between. Germline V gene data show CDR1 as DFQATT and CDR2 as SNEGSKA (reference sequence). The CDR3 is 15 residues long.